The source of this T cell receptor (beta chain) is a study of blood T cell repertoires in COVID-19. Study-level information: Acute-phase and convalescent COVID-19 samples originated in the United States, Italy and Spain.

V lost 3 bases and J lost 4, with 15 bases in between. Germline values: CDR1 LNHDA, CDR2 SQIVND (reference sequence). CDR3 length equals 15 residues. In the authors' workflow: How many nucleated cells were present was estimated from reference gene primer amplification. Generated by immunoSEQ multiplex PCR, the TCRdb table keeps only in-frame clones and is missing some. V, J and clone size are those of that table, while D and trimming were read from the DNA. The sample carries over 100,000 clones, around 86% recorded once. The clonotype was recovered from a woman aged 55-70 years with active or convalescent COVID-19. The material sequenced was peripheral blood. The genes are TRBV19 and TRBJ1-1; D is possibly TRBD1 (5 bases). CDR3 amino acids: CASSIRPQARTEAFF. The CDR3 DNA reads TGTGCCAGTAGTATCAGGCCACAGGCTCGCACTGAAGCTTTCTTT. Filled out from reference TRBV19 and TRBJ1-1, the complete variable domain reads DGGITQSPKYLFRKEGQNVTLSCEQNLNHDAMYWYRQDPGQGLRLIYYSQIVNDFQKGDIAEGYSVSREKKESFPLTVTSAQKNPTAFYLCASSIRPQARTEAFFGQGTRLTVV.